The 18 T cell receptor beta chains below come from one sample, sequenced in a study of response to subunit inactivated influenza vaccine. TCRdb re-called the RT-PCR reads through MiXCR, storing one row per CDR3 protein. The table records about 530,000 distinct CDR3 sequences, 10% to 15% of them present only once. The specimen was PBMCs from blood, collected on the day of vaccination. The receptors were gathered from a man aged 45-65 years who received an inactivated influenza vaccine.

The chain is built from TRBV29-1 and TRBJ2-5; 10 bases align to TRBD2. CDR1 and CDR2 from the germline V gene are SQVTM and ANQGSEA. This CDR3 is 15 amino acids long. The J segment lost 7 bases and the V segment lost 6 bases, leaving 14 bases of the junction unmatched. The CDR3 region has the DNA TGCAGCGTAGCCACTAGCGGGGTTCCTACGTTGACCCAGTACTTC. Residues: CSVATSGVPTLTQYF.

This chain joins TRBV20-1 and TRBJ1-1; D possibly corresponds to TRBD1 (6 bases). The CDR3 has 14 amino acids. V lost 3 bases and J lost 6, with 17 bases in between. Germline CDR1 is DFQATT and CDR2 is SNEGSKA (reference sequence). Here the CDR3 reads CSARKDTGSAEAFF. Here the CDR3 DNA reads TGCAGTGCTAGGAAGGATACAGGGAGCGCTGAAGCTTTCTTT.

The genes are TRBV4-2 and TRBJ2-3; D uncertain. CDR1 LGHNA and CDR2 YNFKEQ come from the germline V gene. V lost 0 bases and J 3 bases, leaving 10 bases between the germline ends. There are 15 residues in the CDR3. CDR3 DNA sequence: TGTGCCAGCAGCCAAGAGTCTTATAGGACAGATACGCAGTATTTT. Protein: CASSQESYRTDTQYF.

This clonotype was seen many times. The chain couples TRBV5-1 to TRBJ2-5; tentatively, D is TRBD1 (6 bases). The CDR3 contains 14 residues. Trimming cost V 1 base and J 2 bases, with 9 bases left between them. Per the germline V gene, CDR1 is SGHRS and CDR2 is YFSETQ. In nucleotides, the CDR3 is TGCGCCAGCAGCTTGCTGGGGGCGCAAGAGACCCAGTACTTC. It codes for CASSLLGAQETQYF.

This clonotype occurred a few times. The CDR3 spells CASSLLGDGNQPQHF. The CDR3 nucleotides are TGCGCCAGCAGCTTGCTTGGTGATGGCAATCAGCCCCAGCATTTT. The chain links TRBV5-1 to TRBJ1-5; D uncertain. V was trimmed by 1 base and J by 2 bases, leaving 10 bases between them. This CDR3 has 15 residues. Germline V lookup: CDR1 SGHRS, CDR2 YFSETQ.

This clonotype was counted many times. The V call is TRBV20-1, the J call TRBJ1-2, with 10 bases aligning to TRBD1. The CDR3 consists of 16 residues. Trimming removed 1 base from V and 6 bases from J; junction bases left unmatched: 11. Germline assignment: CDR1 DFQATT and CDR2 SNEGSKA (reference sequence). DNA of the CDR3: TGCAGTGCTAGAGTGTTAAGGGACAGGGGATTCAATGGCTACACCTTC. This sequence encodes CSARVLRDRGFNGYTF.

This clonotype was detected only a few times. This chain joins TRBV20-1 and TRBJ2-7; the D gene is possibly TRBD1 (6 bases). The CDR3 runs to 11 residues. Germline CDR1 reads DFQATT; CDR2 reads SNEGSKA (reference sequence). Trimming removed 2 bases from V and 6 bases from J, with 8 bases in between. This chain's CDR3 is CSARQGPEQYF. As DNA, the CDR3 is TGCAGTGCTAGACAGGGGCCCGAGCAGTACTTC.

In its sample, this clonotype was seen a few times. The gene calls are TRBV6-5 and TRBJ1-1; tentatively, D is TRBD1 (6 bases). The CDR3 loop spans 17 amino acids. Between the trimmed V and J ends, which lost 4 bases and 3 bases, there was a span of 21 bases. CDR1 MNHEY and CDR2 SVGAGI come from the germline V gene. This CDR3 reads CASSSLTEGVMDTEAFF. The CDR3 DNA reads as TGTGCCAGCAGTTCCTTGACGGAGGGGGTGATGGACACTGAAGCTTTCTTT.

V usage is TRBV2 and J usage is TRBJ2-1, with D unresolved. The V end was cut by 3 bases, the J end by 4 bases, with 4 bases between. Germline CDR1 SNHLY, CDR2 FYNNEI. This CDR3 is built from 12 residues. The CDR3 DNA is TGTGCCAGCAGTGAGTGGTACAATGAGCAGTTCTTC. Translated: CASSEWYNEQFF.

V usage is TRBV24-1 and J usage is TRBJ2-7; 9 bases map to TRBD1. CDR1 is KGHDR and CDR2 is SFDVKD in the germline V gene. The CDR3 loop spans 14 amino acids. The V gene end was trimmed by 5 bases and the J gene end by 8 bases; junction bases not matched to a gene: 9. The CDR3 DNA reads as TGTGCCACCAGTGTGGGACAGGGCACTTCCAAGCAGTACTTC. Translation: CATSVGQGTSKQYF.

The chain has TRBV6-2 or TRBV6-3 and TRBJ1-6; D gene uncertain. V was cut by 10 bases and J by 5 bases, with 12 bases left in between. Germline CDR1 and CDR2: MNHEY and SVGEGT. The CDR3 covers 13 residues. DNA for the CDR3: TGTGCCACCTCCGAGCCGGATAATTCACCCCTCCACTTT. It encodes CATSEPDNSPLHF.

To note about this clonotype: One end of the junction varies from germline; a read error may be responsible. The chain employs TRBV3-1 and TRBJ2-6, with D perhaps TRBD1 (5 bases). CDR3 length: 17 amino acids. The V gene's germline CDR1 is LGHDT and CDR2 YNNKEL (reference sequence). The CDR3 region is CTSSLGYYRSGANVLTF. In DNA form, the CDR3 reads TGTACCAGCAGTTTGGGGTATTACAGGTCTGGGGCCAACGTCCTGACTTTC. Looking up the rest from reference TRBV3-1 and TRBJ2-6 gives the full variable domain: DTAVSQTPKYLVTQMGNDKSIKCEQNLGHDTMYWYKQDSKKFLKIMFSYNNKELIINETVPNRFSPKSPDKAHLNLHINSLELGDSAVYFCTSSLGYYRSGANVLTFGAGSRLTVL.

This clonotype was observed at least ten times. This chain connects TRBV7-2 to TRBJ2-5; 8 nucleotides agree with TRBD2. V lost 2 bases and J lost 5; bases outside the gene matches: 7. CDR1 is SGHTA and CDR2 is FQGNSA in the germline V gene. The CDR3 contains 15 residues. The DNA for the CDR3 is TGTGCCAGCAGCTTATGGGCTAGCGGGTCGGAGACCCAGTACTTC. This sequence encodes CASSLWASGSETQYF.

The chain couples TRBV3-1 to TRBJ2-1; the match to TRBD2 covers 7 bases. CDR3 length: 19 residues. Per the germline V gene, CDR1 is LGHDT and CDR2 is YNNKEL (reference sequence). V trimming: 2 bases; J trimming: 5 bases; junction bases outside the gene matches: 18. CDR3 loop: CASSQPAKFLADPNNEQFF. CDR3 nucleotides: TGTGCCAGCAGCCAACCAGCCAAGTTCCTAGCGGACCCTAACAATGAGCAGTTCTTC.

This clonotype was recorded a few times. The genes are TRBV6-5 and TRBJ2-1; 9 positions agree with TRBD2. After removal of 2 bases from V and 8 bases from J, the junction contained 10 bases not matched to a gene. This CDR3 spans 16 amino acids. Germline assignment: CDR1 MNHEY and CDR2 SVGAGI. The CDR3 sequence: CASSYGAGGPWDEQFF. In nucleotides, the CDR3 is TGTGCCAGCAGTTACGGGGCGGGAGGGCCTTGGGATGAGCAGTTCTTC.

Only a few counts were recorded for this clonotype. This chain uses TRBV6-1 with TRBJ2-7, with 13 bases lining up with TRBD2. The CDR3 is made up of 16 amino acids. J gave up 3 bases and V 6 bases, and 8 bases lay outside the gene matches. From germline, CDR1 is MNHNS and CDR2 SASEGT. CDR3 sequence reads: CASSHGGLAGVYEQYF. CDR3 bases: TGTGCCAGCAGCCATGGCGGACTAGCGGGAGTCTACGAGCAGTACTTC.

This clonotype was observed a few times. The gene calls are TRBV7-2 and TRBJ2-3, with D perhaps TRBD1 (6 bases). The germline V gene encodes CDR1 SGHTA and CDR2 FQGNSA. The CDR3 runs to 16 residues. V was cut by 5 bases and J by 0 bases, with 15 bases left in between. The CDR3 sequence is CASSLSGTMSTDTQYF. DNA for the CDR3: TGTGCCAGCAGCCTCTCCGGGACAATGAGCACAGATACGCAGTATTTT.

The rearrangement links TRBV4-1 to TRBJ2-3; tentative D call: TRBD1 (6 bases). V gave up 4 bases and J gave up 5 bases, with 19 bases separating them. The CDR3 is 16 residues long. Germline CDR1 MGHRA, CDR2 YSYEKL. The CDR3 coding sequence is TGCGCCAGCAGCCCCGGTCCTTGGGGGCGCTTAGATACGCAGTATTTT. The encoded protein is CASSPGPWGRLDTQYF.